This T cell receptor beta chain appears in the sequencing data of a study of blood T cell repertoires in COVID-19 (dated by TCRdb to the early 2020s). Regarding the study in general: Collaborator samples came from the United States, Italy and Spain and covered acute and convalescent phases of COVID-19. The samples were drawn from two sources: the first 160 participants of the ongoing ImmuneRACE study, and 1,000 to 1,500 subjects contributed by 6 global collaborators. The sample metadata nearly always contained a de-identified subject ID, COVID-19 status, age in years and sex. The repertoires were made available in a free public database intended to serve as a resource for research on the immune response to SARS-CoV-2. Where available, HLA class I and class II types were taken from metadata supplied by the sample provider and were not determined by assay-based typing. Deeply sampled blood TCRbeta repertoires from subjects exposed to, actively infected with, or recovered from COVID-19 were included in the dataset. The material from the prospective study consisted of cDNA or gDNA derived from T cells, B-cell-depleted T cells, or PBMCs.

The collaborating institutions used their own protocols to collect whole blood in K2EDTA tubes. For TCRbeta analysis, collaborators shipped samples as frozen whole blood, isolated PBMCs, or DNA extracted from either of those sample types. What the authors observed across the whole study: The quantity of clinical and demographic metadata differed by source and by participant and was supplied without curation.

TCRbeta CDR3 regions were amplified from genomic DNA by means of the immunoSEQ Assay, a bias-controlled multiplex PCR. The paper's processing steps were these. The number of nucleated cells in each sample was estimated by amplification of reference gene primers within the assay. To quantify the absolute abundance of each unique TCRbeta CDR3 rearrangement, sequence reads were collapsed and filtered. For each sample, productive Simpson clonality was calculated as the square root of Simpson's diversity index across productive rearrangements. TCRdb took this table from immuneACCESS and kept in-frame rearrangements with V and J called. Such tables lack part of the clones; where checked against another copy, unresolved V genes explain under half of the gap, and the rest is unexplained. V, J and clone size are taken as reported in that table, and D and trimming were inferred from the DNA itself. The sample table records under 200,000 clones; approximately 86% of these occur just once. Around 8.3% of the sample is held by the ten biggest clonotypes.

The germline V gene provides CDR1 MRHNA and CDR2 SNTAGT. The CDR3 starts with the cysteine, ends with the phenylalanine, and has 12 residues. Just CDR3 DNA is preserved here, 36 bases in frame from base 1. At the junction V is shortened by 6 bases and J by 6 bases; bases outside the gene matches: 4. Concerning this clone itself: Its antigen is not yet known. It has no much larger one-base neighbor in the sample; base qualities were not kept.

The sequence came from a man aged 60-69 years with acute or convalescent COVID-19. The sequencing sample was made of peripheral blood. This sequence uses TRBV6-4 and TRBJ1-2, with 7 junctional bases fitting TRBD1. The sequence in DNA is TGTGCCAGCAGCAGGACAGGCCATGGCTACACCTTC. Its coded protein is CASSRTGHGYTF.